This TCR beta chain was observed in a study of blood T cell repertoires in COVID-19. In the study overall: Acute and convalescent COVID-19 specimens originated in the United States, Italy and Spain. Nucleic acid was either cDNA or gDNA, and it came from T cells, B-cell-depleted T cells, or PBMCs.

The sample holds one count of this clone. CDR3 length equals 12 residues. CDR1 is GTSNPN, CDR2 SVGIG, per germline (reference sequence). V was clipped by 5 bases and J by 2 bases, with 9 bases between them. The authors' processing: Estimates of nucleated cell counts were drawn from the amplification of reference gene primers. Using immunoSEQ multiplex PCR, the repertoire was profiled, and TCRdb retains in-frame clones only, with some absent. V, J and clone size reflect that table, while D and trimming were determined from the DNA. Altogether approximately 170,000 clones are present, about four fifths being singletons, with the ten largest covering about 2.7%.

The chain joins TRBV30 to TRBJ2-5; a possible D gene is TRBD1 (6 bases). Sequences were obtained from peripheral blood. This TCR was sampled from a human donor with acute or convalescent COVID-19. The donor label of this sample is uncertain. DNA for the CDR3: TGTGCCTGGGGACAGTCACAAGAGACCCAGTACTTC. Translating it yields CAWGQSQETQYF.